This T cell receptor (beta chain) was sequenced during a study of blood T cell repertoires in COVID-19. Study-level information: Specimens from acute and convalescent COVID-19 originated in the United States, Italy and Spain.

Under the authors' procedure: Researchers report that nucleated cell counts were estimated from reference gene primer amplification. TCRdb's copy holds only in-frame clones and misses some; the assay was immunoSEQ multiplex PCR. V and J calls and clone size follow that table, whereas D and trimming were derived from the DNA. The table lists fewer than 250,000 clones, roughly 81% of them singletons. Germline CDR1 MGHRA, CDR2 YSYEKL. V was pared by 2 bases and J by 2 bases, with 11 bases of the junction left unmatched. The CDR3 is made up of 17 amino acids. The chain joins TRBV4-1 to TRBJ1-1; 7 bases are a match to TRBD1. Source material: peripheral blood. This receptor was obtained from a woman in her fifties or sixties with active or convalescent COVID-19. The CDR3 nucleotides are TGCGCCAGCAGCCAAATAATCCGGGACAGTAAAAACACTGAAGCTTTCTTT. It codes for CASSQIIRDSKNTEAFF.